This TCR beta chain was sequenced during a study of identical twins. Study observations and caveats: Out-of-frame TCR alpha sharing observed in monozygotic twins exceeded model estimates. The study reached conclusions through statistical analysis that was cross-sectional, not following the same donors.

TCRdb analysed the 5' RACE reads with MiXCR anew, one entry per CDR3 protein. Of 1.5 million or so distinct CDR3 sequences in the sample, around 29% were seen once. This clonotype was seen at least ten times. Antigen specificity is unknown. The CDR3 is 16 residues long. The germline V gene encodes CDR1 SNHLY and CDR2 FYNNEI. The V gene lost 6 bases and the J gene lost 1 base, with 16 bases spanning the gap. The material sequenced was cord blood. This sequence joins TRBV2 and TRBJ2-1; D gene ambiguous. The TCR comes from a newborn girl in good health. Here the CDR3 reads CASSDQARISYNEQFF. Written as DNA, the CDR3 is TGTGCCAGCAGCGACCAGGCGCGGATTTCCTACAATGAGCAGTTCTTC.